What follows are 19 T cell receptor beta chains derived from one specimen sequenced in a study of blood T cells in healthy people across ages. A second roughly 6 to 11 cycle PCR used barcoded and J-beta primers. TCRdb reprocessed the 5' RACE reads via MiXCR and lists one record per CDR3 protein. The sample holds 750,000 to 1,000,000 distinct CDR3 sequences, 29% seen once. These data were likewise used in another study, on T cells of mothers and their children.

Sequenced: blood. The receptors here all came from a woman aged 35 to 49 in good health.

The chain employs TRBV5-1 and TRBJ2-3; 9 nucleotides match TRBD2. The CDR3 totals 16 residues. Looked up from germline, CDR1 is SGHRS and CDR2 is YFSETQ. The ends lost 2 bases at V and 4 bases at J; junction bases unmatched: 8. The CDR3 here is CASSLSPSGAADTQYF. The CDR3 nucleotides read TGCGCCAGCAGCTTATCACCTAGCGGGGCAGCAGATACGCAGTATTTT.

This clonotype showed up just a few times. The chain couples TRBV15 to TRBJ1-1; D possibly corresponds to TRBD1 (5 bases). The CDR3 runs to 15 residues. The ends were cut back, 0 bases at V and 4 bases at J, with 12 bases in the middle. Germline lookup yields CDR1 LNHNV and CDR2 YYDKDF (reference sequence). CDR3 sequence (DNA): TGTGCCACCAGCAGAGATCAACAGGTGAGCACTGAAGCTTTCTTT. This gives the protein CATSRDQQVSTEAFF.

This clonotype was found a few times. V and J are TRBV6-5 and TRBJ1-1; a possible D gene is TRBD1 (5 bases). Germline V gives CDR1 MNHEY, CDR2 SVGAGI. The CDR3 has 11 amino acids. V was trimmed by 6 bases and J by 8 bases, leaving 10 bases between them. CDR3: CASRRRGEAFF. The CDR3 region has the DNA TGTGCCAGCAGGCGACGGGGGGAAGCTTTCTTT.

This clonotype has just a few counts. This rearrangement joins TRBV9 to TRBJ2-1; D remains unclear. Deletions cut 4 bases from V and 9 bases from J, with 17 bases between. The CDR3 runs 14 residues. Germline lookup yields CDR1 SGDLS and CDR2 YYNGEE. The CDR3 bases are TGTGCCAGCAGCCCCGGACCCGCAACTGGTGAGCAGTTCTTC. Protein: CASSPGPATGEQFF.

The chain recombines TRBV30 with TRBJ1-4, with 9 bases matching TRBD1. J was trimmed by 8 bases and V by 5 bases; bases with no gene match: 9. CDR1 and CDR2 from the germline V gene are GTSNPN and SVGIG (reference sequence). The CDR3 sequence is 14 residues long. The CDR3, as DNA: TGTGCCTGGGCCAGGACAGGGGATCGCGAAAAACTGTTTTTT. This gives the protein CAWARTGDREKLFF.

The chain joins TRBV6-2 or TRBV6-3 to TRBJ2-3; no definite D call. CDR1 MNHEY and CDR2 SVGEGT come from the germline V gene. The CDR3 consists of 14 residues. V was shortened by 5 bases and J by 9 bases, with 18 bases between the two germline ends. The CDR3 DNA follows: TGTGCCAGCAGTGGATTGGGCCCACTGGGGACGCAGTATTTT. Translating it yields CASSGLGPLGTQYF.

The chain uses TRBV6-2 or TRBV6-3 and TRBJ1-2; possibly TRBD1 for D (5 bases). Trimming left V 6 bases short and J 2 bases short, with 16 bases between. From germline, CDR1 is MNHEY and CDR2 SVGEGT. This CDR3 comprises 15 residues. The CDR3 region has the DNA TGTGCCAGCAGACCCCGGGACGGAGTAAACTATGGCTACACCTTC. Its translation is CASRPRDGVNYGYTF.

Turning to this clonotype: Relative to the germline gene, one junction end is altered; a read error may explain this. The chain links TRBV7-9 to TRBJ2-3; D possibly uses TRBD1 or TRBD2 (5 bases each). Germline assignment: CDR1 SEHNR and CDR2 FQNEAQ (reference sequence). CDR3 length: 15 amino acids. The CDR3 DNA reads as TGTGCCAGCAACTTAATGGGGGTTGGCACAGATACGCAGTATTTT. It codes for CASNLMGVGTDTQYF.

The chain combines TRBV9 with TRBJ2-7; 9 positions match TRBD2. CDR1 is SGDLS and CDR2 is YYNGEE in the germline V gene. V was pared by 0 bases and J by 6 bases, with 4 bases of the junction left unmatched. This CDR3 region has 14 residues. The DNA for the CDR3 is TGTGCCAGCAGCGTAGGCGGTAGCGGGGGCGAGCAGTACTTC. It codes for CASSVGGSGGEQYF.

This clonotype was observed a few times. A read error may produce the germline difference seen at one junction end. The chain employs TRBV20-1 and TRBJ2-3; D is perhaps TRBD2 (6 bases). The CDR3 has 13 amino acids. Germline V lookup: CDR1 DFQATT, CDR2 SNEGSKA (reference sequence). The chain's CDR3 is CGARREMLYTQYF. The CDR3 DNA reads as TGCGGTGCACGTCGGGAGATGCTTTATACGCAGTATTTT.

This clonotype was detected ten times or more. The V and J genes are TRBV6-6 and TRBJ1-5; the D gene is possibly TRBD1 (5 bases). The CDR3 runs 13 residues. V was cut by 8 bases and J by 4 bases, with 12 bases left in between. In germline, CDR1 is MNHNY, CDR2 SVGAGI (reference sequence). DNA for the CDR3: TGTGCCAGCGTGGGGCAGTCTAATCAGCCCCAGCATTTT. It codes for CASVGQSNQPQHF.

Details on this clonotype: A much larger clone differs from this one at a single base, so this may be a read error. This sequence joins TRBV6-2 or TRBV6-3 and TRBJ1-5; D is perhaps TRBD1 (5 bases). Trimming removed 8 bases from V and 6 bases from J, with 17 bases in between. The germline V gene encodes CDR1 MNHEY and CDR2 SVGEGT. The CDR3 has 14 residues. The CDR3 region is CASQRDGLSQPQHF. In nucleotides, the CDR3 is TGTGCCAGCCAGCGGGACGGCTTGAGTCAGCCCCAGCATTTT.

Ten or more counts support this clonotype. J is TRBJ2-7 and V is TRBV27; D may be TRBD2 (6 bases). Looked up from germline, CDR1 is MNHEY and CDR2 is SMNVEV (reference sequence). V was trimmed by 6 bases and J by 3 bases, leaving 27 bases between them. The CDR3 length is 18 residues. The DNA for the CDR3 is TGTGCCAGCAGCCCCCCCCGGGGGTGGGGAGCTAAAATCTACGAGCAGTACTTC. Encoded protein: CASSPPRGWGAKIYEQYF.

In this sample, this clonotype turned up a few times. The V and J genes are TRBV25-1 and TRBJ1-2; TRBD1 aligns across 8 bases. Looked up from germline, CDR1 is MGHDK and CDR2 is SYGVNS. After removal of 2 bases from V and 4 bases from J, the junction contained 6 bases not matched to a gene. This CDR3 has 15 amino acids. CDR3 sequence: CASSEGQGASYGYTF. DNA of the CDR3: TGTGCCAGCAGTGAAGGGCAGGGGGCAAGCTATGGCTACACCTTC.

This clonotype was detected only a few times. The chain has TRBV5-4 and TRBJ2-1, with 7 bases identical to TRBD2. The ends lost 0 bases at V and 8 bases at J; junction bases unmatched: 11. Looked up from germline, CDR1 is SGHNT and CDR2 is YYREEE (reference sequence). This CDR3 has 16 residues. The DNA for the CDR3 is TGTGCCAGCAGCTTGGAGGAGCGGGGTCGTTCGGATGAGCAGTTCTTC. This codes for CASSLEERGRSDEQFF. The whole variable domain, remainder taken from reference TRBV5-4 and TRBJ2-1, is ETGVTQSPTHLIKTRGQQVTLRCSSQSGHNTVSWYQQALGQGPQFIFQYYREEENGRGNFPPRFSGLQFPNYSSELNVNALELDDSALYLCASSLEERGRSDEQFFGPGTRLTVL.

The V call is TRBV27, the J call TRBJ2-7, with D possibly TRBD1 on 6 matching bases. Trimming cost V 6 bases and J 0 bases, with 9 bases left between them. This CDR3 has 13 residues. From germline, CDR1 is MNHEY and CDR2 SMNVEV (reference sequence). In DNA form, the CDR3 reads TGTGCCAGCAGACAGGGCTCCTCCTACGAGCAGTACTTC. This sequence encodes CASRQGSSYEQYF.

This clonotype was counted a few times. The chain joins TRBV3-1 to TRBJ1-5, with 7 bases lining up with TRBD1. With V trimmed by 0 bases and J by 3 bases, 8 bases remained unmatched. The CDR3 spans 17 residues. Germline V gene sequence: CDR1 LGHDT, CDR2 YNNKEL (reference sequence). The CDR3 region has the DNA TGTGCCAGCAGCCAAGAAGAACAGGGGCGAAACAATCAGCCCCAGCATTTT. Amino acids: CASSQEEQGRNNQPQHF.

This clonotype appeared many times. This chain connects TRBV5-6 to TRBJ2-1; TRBD2 aligns across 11 bases. CDR3 size: 16 residues. Looked up from germline, CDR1 is SGHDT and CDR2 is YYEEEE. Unmatched junction bases numbered 4, after V lost 5 bases and J lost 0 bases. The CDR3 nucleotides read TGTGCCAGCAGACGTGGACTAGCGGGCTCCTACAATGAGCAGTTCTTC. As protein: CASRRGLAGSYNEQFF.

This clonotype showed up just a few times. The chain carries TRBV5-1 and TRBJ1-2; D uncertain. This CDR3 has 15 amino acids. Trimming pared 4 bases from V and 4 bases from J, leaving 17 bases between. Germline V gene sequence: CDR1 SGHRS, CDR2 YFSETQ. DNA of the CDR3: TGCGCCAGCAGCCCGCATTCCGGGGAACTCTATGGCTACACCTTC. The encoded protein is CASSPHSGELYGYTF.